The following is a T cell receptor beta chain sequence with its context. Its cognate antigen has yet to be identified. No much larger clone is present one base from it, and per-base qualities are unavailable. In the same sample, other DNA sequences code for this CDR3. Genomic DNA was extracted from sorted cells with the QIAGEN DNeasy Blood and Tissue Kit for TCRbeta CDR3 sequencing. High-throughput TCRbeta CDR3 sequencing, including PCR amplification with bias correction and internal controls, was performed commercially through immunoSEQ. The published analysis was carried out like this. Unique productive TCRbeta sequences were defined by CDR3 nucleotide sequence where primers matched, otherwise by CDR3 amino acid sequence with Vbeta and Jbeta genes. To correct for sorting error, sequences found in more than one sorted population at a frequency ratio of 2:1 or less were discarded, and the remaining shared sequences were assigned to the population with the higher frequency. Donor-reactive sequences were defined as at least 5-fold expanded in CFSE-low cells versus unstimulated cells, with frequency of at least 0.01% in CFSE-low cells. Jensen-Shannon divergence, calculated on the top 100 TCRbeta sequences ranked by frequency, was used to quantify repertoire divergence. When a sample had multiple sequencing runs, each run was corrected for sorting error separately and the runs were then pooled. This immuneACCESS table, as held by TCRdb, lists in-frame sequences with V and J called but not all clones. Of the missing ones, under half trace to an unresolved V gene in checked studies; the others have no known cause. V and J calls and clone size follow that table, whereas D and trimming were derived from the DNA. A total of about 64,000 clones appear in this sample, around 87% of them only once. The top ten clonotypes cover 3.5% to 4% of the sample.

This record comes from a study of Tregs in tolerant kidney transplant recipients (dated 2019 in TCRdb). Regarding the research as a whole: The study applied TCRbeta sequencing to find donor-specific regulatory T cells before combined kidney and bone marrow transplantation and then followed those same cells after transplant. Study-wide findings and limitations: Expanding Tregs with activated donor B cells appeared to identify the most biologically relevant and donor-specific TCRbeta repertoire. The study was constrained by small patient numbers, and validation of the findings is required in larger populations and under other immunosuppression protocols. Donor-specific Treg expansion was found to exceed global Treg expansion in tolerant patients, suggesting antigen-driven rather than nonspecific expansion. PCR primers changed over time for some patients, so nucleotide-level comparison across those patients' samples was not possible. Biological reproducibility was not directly addressed, though technical replication error appeared minimal.

The time point label on this specimen signifies: 6 months after combined kidney and bone marrow transplant. Related donors were used in the transplants with nonmyeloablative bone marrow transplantation, and mixed chimerism was transient in the human trials. Unstimulated Tregs (CD4+CD25+CD127-), CD4+ non-Tregs (CD4+CD25-), CD4 and CD8 cells were FACS-sorted from thawed PBMCs. The patients were a few recipients of combined kidney and bone marrow transplants from the ITN036ST trial, and samples were available only from these trial subjects. Healthy control blood was processed by Ficoll density gradient to PBMCs and cryopreserved; patient PBMCs were collected before and after transplant. According to the germline V gene, CDR1 reads SGDLS and CDR2 reads YYNGEE. V is cut by 2 bases and J by 0 bases, and the space between the germline ends is 3 bases. The cysteine opens and the phenylalanine closes a CDR3 of 14 amino acids. The DNA shown is the 42-base CDR3, in frame from base 1.

The sample here was CD4+ T cells from blood (PBMCs), taken 6 months after the transplant. This receptor was identified in a human patient who received a combined kidney and bone marrow transplant. The graft donor may be the source of some T cells after a transplant. The chain joins TRBV9 to TRBJ1-6, with no confidently assigned D gene. The DNA is TGTGCCAGCAGCGTGAGCTCCTATAATTCACCCCTCCACTTT. Translated, it gives CASSVSSYNSPLHF.